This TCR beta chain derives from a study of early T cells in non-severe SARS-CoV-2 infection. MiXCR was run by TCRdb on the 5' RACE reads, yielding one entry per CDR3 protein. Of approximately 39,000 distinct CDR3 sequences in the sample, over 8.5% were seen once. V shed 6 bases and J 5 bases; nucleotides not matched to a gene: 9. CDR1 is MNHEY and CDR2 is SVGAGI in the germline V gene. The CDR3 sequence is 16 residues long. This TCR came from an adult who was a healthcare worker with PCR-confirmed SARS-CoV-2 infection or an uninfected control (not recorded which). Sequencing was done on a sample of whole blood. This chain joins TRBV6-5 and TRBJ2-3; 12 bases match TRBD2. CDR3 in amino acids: CASSQGLAGRRDTQYF. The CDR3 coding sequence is TGTGCCAGCAGCCAAGGACTAGCGGGGCGGAGAGATACGCAGTATTTT.